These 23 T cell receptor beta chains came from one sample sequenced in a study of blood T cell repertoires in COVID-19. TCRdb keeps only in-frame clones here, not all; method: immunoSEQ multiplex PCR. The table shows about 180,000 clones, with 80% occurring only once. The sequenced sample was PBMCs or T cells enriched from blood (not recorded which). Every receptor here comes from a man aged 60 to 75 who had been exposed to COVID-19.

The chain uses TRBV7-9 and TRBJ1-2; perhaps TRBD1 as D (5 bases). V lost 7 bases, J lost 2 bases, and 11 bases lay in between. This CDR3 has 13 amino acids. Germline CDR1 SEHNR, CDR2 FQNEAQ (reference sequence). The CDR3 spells CASTSAGNYGYTF. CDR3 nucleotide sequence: TGTGCCAGCACCTCGGCAGGGAACTATGGCTACACCTTC.

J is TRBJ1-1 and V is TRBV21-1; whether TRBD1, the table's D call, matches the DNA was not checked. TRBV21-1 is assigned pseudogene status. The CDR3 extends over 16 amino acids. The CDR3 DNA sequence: TGTGCCAGCAGCAAAGATAGGGACAGGGGATGGACTGAAGCTTTCTTT. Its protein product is CASSKDRDRGWTEAFF.

CDR3 residues: CASSLSMGTGDNQPQHF. The CDR3 region has the DNA TGTGCCAGCAGTTTATCTATGGGGACAGGGGACAATCAGCCCCAGCATTTT. The chain employs TRBV27 and TRBJ1-5, with TRBD1 matching 10 bases. The V gene end was trimmed by 0 bases and the J gene end by 3 bases; junction bases not matched to a gene: 5. This CDR3 is built from 17 residues. CDR1 is MNHEY, CDR2 SMNVEV, per germline (reference sequence).

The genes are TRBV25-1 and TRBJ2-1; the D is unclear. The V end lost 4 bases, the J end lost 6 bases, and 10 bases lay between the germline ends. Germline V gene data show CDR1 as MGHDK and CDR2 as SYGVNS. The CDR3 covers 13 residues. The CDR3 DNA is TGTGCCAGCAGTGCTGACTCCGGCAATGAGCAGTTCTTC. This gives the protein CASSADSGNEQFF.

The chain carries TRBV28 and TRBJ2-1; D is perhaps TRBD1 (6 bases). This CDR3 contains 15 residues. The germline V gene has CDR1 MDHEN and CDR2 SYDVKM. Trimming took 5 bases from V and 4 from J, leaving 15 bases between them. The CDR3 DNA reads TGTGCCAGCAGTCCTGGACAGTTCTATTACAATGAGCAGTTCTTC. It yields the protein CASSPGQFYYNEQFF.

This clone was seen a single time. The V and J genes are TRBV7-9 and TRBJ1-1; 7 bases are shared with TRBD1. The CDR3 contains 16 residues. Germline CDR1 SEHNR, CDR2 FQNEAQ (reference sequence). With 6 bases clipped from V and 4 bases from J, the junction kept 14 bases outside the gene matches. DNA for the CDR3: TGTGCCAGCAGACCCAGGGGGGTCGAAGTGGGCACTGAAGCTTTCTTT. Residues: CASRPRGVEVGTEAFF.

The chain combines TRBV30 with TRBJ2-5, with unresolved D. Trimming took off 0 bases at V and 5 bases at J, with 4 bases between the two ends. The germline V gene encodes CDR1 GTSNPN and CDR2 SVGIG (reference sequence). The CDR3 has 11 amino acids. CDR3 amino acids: CAWSVGETQYF. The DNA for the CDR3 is TGTGCCTGGAGTGTCGGGGAGACCCAGTACTTC.

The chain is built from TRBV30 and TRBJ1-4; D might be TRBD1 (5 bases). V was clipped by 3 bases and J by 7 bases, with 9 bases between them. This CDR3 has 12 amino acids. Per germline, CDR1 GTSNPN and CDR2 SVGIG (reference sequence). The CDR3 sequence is CAWSRVGEKLFF. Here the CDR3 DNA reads TGTGCCTGGAGCAGGGTTGGTGAAAAACTGTTTTTT.

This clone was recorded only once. The CDR3 coding sequence is TGTGCCAGCAGTCCCCTCCGGGGGCTAGCGGGACAATTATCCTACAATGAGCAGTTCTTC. This translates into CASSPLRGLAGQLSYNEQFF. The V call is TRBV6-6, the J call TRBJ2-1, with 9 bases fitting TRBD2. The ends lost 5 bases at V and 1 base at J; junction bases unmatched: 18. The CDR3 consists of 20 residues. In germline, CDR1 is MNHNY, CDR2 SVGAGI (reference sequence).

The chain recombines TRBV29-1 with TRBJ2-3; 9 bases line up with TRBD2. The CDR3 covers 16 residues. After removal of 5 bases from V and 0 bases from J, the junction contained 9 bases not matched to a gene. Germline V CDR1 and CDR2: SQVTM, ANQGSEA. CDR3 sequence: CSVPPSGRSSTDTQYF. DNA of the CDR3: TGCAGCGTTCCCCCCAGCGGGAGGTCTAGCACAGATACGCAGTATTTT.

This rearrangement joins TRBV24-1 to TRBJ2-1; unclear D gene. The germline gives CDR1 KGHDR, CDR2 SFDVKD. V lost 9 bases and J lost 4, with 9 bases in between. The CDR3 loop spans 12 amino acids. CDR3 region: CATSLQYNEQFF. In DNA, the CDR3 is TGTGCCACCTCATTACAATACAATGAGCAGTTCTTC.

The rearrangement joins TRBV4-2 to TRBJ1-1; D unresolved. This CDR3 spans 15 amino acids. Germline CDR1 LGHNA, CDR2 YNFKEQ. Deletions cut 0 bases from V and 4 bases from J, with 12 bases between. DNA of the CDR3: TGTGCCAGCAGCCAAGACCCACCCGGTGGCACTGAAGCTTTCTTT. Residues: CASSQDPPGGTEAFF.

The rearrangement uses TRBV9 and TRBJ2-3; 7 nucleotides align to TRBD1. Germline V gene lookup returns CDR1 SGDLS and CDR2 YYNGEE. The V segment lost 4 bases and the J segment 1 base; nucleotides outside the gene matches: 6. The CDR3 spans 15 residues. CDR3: CASSPRTGRTDTQYF. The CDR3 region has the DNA TGTGCCAGCAGCCCGAGGACAGGCCGCACAGATACGCAGTATTTT.

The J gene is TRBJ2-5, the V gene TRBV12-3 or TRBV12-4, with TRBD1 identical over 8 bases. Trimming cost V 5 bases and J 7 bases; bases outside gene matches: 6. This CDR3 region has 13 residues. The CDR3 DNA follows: TGTGCCAGCAGTAAAGAACAGGGGGGGACCCAGTACTTC. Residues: CASSKEQGGTQYF.

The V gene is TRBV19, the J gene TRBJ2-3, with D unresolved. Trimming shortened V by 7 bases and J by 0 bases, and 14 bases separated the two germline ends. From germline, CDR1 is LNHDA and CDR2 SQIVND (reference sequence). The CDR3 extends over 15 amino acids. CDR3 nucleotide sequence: TGTGCCAGTACCAAAACGAGTACTAGCACAGATACGCAGTATTTT. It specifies CASTKTSTSTDTQYF.

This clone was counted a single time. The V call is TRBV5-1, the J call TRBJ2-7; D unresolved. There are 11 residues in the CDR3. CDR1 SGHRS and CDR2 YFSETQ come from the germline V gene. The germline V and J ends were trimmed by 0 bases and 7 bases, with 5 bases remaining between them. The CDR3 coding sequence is TGCGCCAGCAGCTTGGATAGAGAGCAGTACTTC. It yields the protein CASSLDREQYF.

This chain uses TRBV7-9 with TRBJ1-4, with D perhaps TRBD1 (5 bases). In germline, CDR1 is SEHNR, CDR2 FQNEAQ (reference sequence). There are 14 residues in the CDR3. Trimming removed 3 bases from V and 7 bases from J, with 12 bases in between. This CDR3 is CASSFGGSIEKLFF. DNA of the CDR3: TGTGCCAGCAGCTTCGGGGGTAGCATTGAAAAACTGTTTTTT.

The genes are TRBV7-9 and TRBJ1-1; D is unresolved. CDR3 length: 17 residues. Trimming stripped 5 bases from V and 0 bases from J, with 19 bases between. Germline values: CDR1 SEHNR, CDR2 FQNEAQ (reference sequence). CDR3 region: CASSPLVWGEVNTEAFF. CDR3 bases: TGTGCCAGCAGCCCCCTAGTTTGGGGAGAGGTGAACACTGAAGCTTTCTTT. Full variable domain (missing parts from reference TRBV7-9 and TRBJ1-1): DTGVSQNPRHKITKRGQNVTFRCDPISEHNRLYWYRQTLGQGPEFLTYFQNEAQLEKSRLLSDRFSAERPKGSFSTLEIQRTEQGDSAMYLCASSPLVWGEVNTEAFFGQGTRLTVV.

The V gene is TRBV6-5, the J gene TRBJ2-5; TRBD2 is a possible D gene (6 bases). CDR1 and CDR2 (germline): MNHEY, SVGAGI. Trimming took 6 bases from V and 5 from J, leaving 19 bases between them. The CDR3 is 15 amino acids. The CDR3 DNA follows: TGTGCCAGCAGCTCCCTCTCCGGGAGAAGGGAGACCCAGTACTTC. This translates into CASSSLSGRRETQYF.

The CDR3 region is CASSVSRKPTGNTIYF. The CDR3 DNA reads as TGTGCCAGCAGTGTAAGCAGGAAGCCAACTGGAAACACCATATATTTT. V gene TRBV25-1 combines with J gene TRBJ1-3; unclear D gene. Germline CDR1 and CDR2: MGHDK and SYGVNS. The V and J ends lost 4 bases and 2 bases respectively, with 15 bases between them. The CDR3 covers 16 residues.

The CDR3 DNA is TGTGCCAGCAGCTTAGCAGCGGGAGCAGGCGGGGAGCTGTTTTTT. Residues: CASSLAAGAGGELFF. This chain uses TRBV11-3 with TRBJ2-2; 8 nucleotides align to TRBD2. The CDR3 loop spans 15 amino acids. V was clipped by 1 base and J by 7 bases; unmatched bases: 5. Germline values: CDR1 SGHNT, CDR2 YENEEA. The full variable domain, its missing parts supplied by reference TRBV11-3 and TRBJ2-2, is EAGVVQSPRYKIIEKKQPVAFWCNPISGHNTLYWYLQNLGQGPELLIRYENEEAVDDSQLPKDRFSAERLKGVDSTLKIQPAELGDSAVYLCASSLAAGAGGELFFGEGSRLTVL.

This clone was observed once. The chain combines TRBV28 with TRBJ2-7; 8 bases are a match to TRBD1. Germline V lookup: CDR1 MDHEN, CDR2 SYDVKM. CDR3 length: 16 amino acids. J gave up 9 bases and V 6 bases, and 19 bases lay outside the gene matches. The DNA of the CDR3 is TGTGCCAGCAGCAAAAGGACAGGGCCCCATCAGATTGTGCAGTACTTC. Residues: CASSKRTGPHQIVQYF.

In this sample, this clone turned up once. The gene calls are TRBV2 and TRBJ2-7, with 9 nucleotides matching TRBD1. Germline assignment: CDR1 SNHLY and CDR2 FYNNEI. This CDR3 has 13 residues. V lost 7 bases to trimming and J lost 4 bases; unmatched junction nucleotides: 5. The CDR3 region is CASNRDRAYEQYF. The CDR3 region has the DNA TGTGCCAGCAATCGGGACAGGGCGTACGAGCAGTACTTC.